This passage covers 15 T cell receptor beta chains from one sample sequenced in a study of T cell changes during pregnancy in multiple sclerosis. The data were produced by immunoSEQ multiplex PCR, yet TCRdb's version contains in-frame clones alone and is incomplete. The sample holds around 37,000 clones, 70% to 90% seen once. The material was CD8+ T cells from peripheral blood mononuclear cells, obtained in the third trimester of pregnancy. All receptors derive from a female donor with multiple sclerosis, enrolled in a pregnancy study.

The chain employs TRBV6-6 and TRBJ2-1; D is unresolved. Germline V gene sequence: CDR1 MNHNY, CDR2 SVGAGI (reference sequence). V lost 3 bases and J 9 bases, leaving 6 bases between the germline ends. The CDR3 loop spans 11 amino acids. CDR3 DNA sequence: TGTGCCAGCAGTTATGGGCCTGAGCAGTTCTTC. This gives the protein CASSYGPEQFF.

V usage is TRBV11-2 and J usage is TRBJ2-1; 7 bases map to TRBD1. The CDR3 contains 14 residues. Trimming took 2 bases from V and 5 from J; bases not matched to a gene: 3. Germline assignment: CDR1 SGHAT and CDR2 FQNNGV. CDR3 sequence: CASSLITGDNEQFF. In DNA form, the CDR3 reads TGTGCCAGCAGCTTAATCACAGGGGACAATGAGCAGTTCTTC. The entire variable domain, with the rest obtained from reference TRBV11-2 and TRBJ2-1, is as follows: EAGVAQSPRYKIIEKRQSVAFWCNPISGHATLYWYQQILGQGPKLLIQFQNNGVVDDSQLPKDRFSAERLKGVDSTLKIQPAKLEDSAVYLCASSLITGDNEQFFGPGTRLTVL.

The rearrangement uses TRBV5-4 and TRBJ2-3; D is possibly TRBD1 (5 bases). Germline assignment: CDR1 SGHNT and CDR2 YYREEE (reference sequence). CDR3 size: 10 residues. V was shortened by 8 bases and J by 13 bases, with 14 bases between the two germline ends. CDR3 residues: CARGPRLEYF. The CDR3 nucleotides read TGTGCCAGGGGGCCTCGCCTGGAGTATTTT.

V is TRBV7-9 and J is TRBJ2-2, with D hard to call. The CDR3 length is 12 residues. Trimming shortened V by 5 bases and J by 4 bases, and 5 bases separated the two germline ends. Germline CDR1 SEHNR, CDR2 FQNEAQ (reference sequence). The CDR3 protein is CASSPGTGELFF. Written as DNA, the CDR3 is TGTGCCAGCAGCCCCGGCACCGGGGAGCTGTTTTTT.

CDR3: CASSTGTSWETQYF. The DNA for the CDR3 is TGTGCCAGCAGCACTGGGACTAGCTGGGAGACCCAGTACTTC. V and J are TRBV7-8 and TRBJ2-5, with 9 nucleotides matching TRBD2. The germline gives CDR1 SGHVS, CDR2 FQNEAQ. CDR3 length: 14 residues. V trimming: 5 bases; J trimming: 5 bases; junction bases outside the gene matches: 6.

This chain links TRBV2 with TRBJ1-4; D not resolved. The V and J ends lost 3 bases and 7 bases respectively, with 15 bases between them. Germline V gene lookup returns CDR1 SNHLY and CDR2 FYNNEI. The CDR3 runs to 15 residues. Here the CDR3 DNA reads TGTGCCAGCAGTGATATGACTCACCCGTCTGAAAAACTGTTTTTT. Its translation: CASSDMTHPSEKLFF. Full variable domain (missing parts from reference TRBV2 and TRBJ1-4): EPEVTQTPSHQVTQMGQEVILRCVPISNHLYFYWYRQILGQKVEFLVSFYNNEISEKSEIFDDQFSVERPDGSNFTLKIRSTKLEDSAMYFCASSDMTHPSEKLFFGSGTQLSVL.

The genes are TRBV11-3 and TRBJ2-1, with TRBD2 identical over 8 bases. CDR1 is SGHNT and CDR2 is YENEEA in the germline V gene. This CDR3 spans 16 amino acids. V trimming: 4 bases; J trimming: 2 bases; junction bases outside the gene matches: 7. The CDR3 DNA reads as TGTGCCAGCAGCTGGGGCGGGGGGCTCCCCTACAATGAGCAGTTCTTC. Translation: CASSWGGGLPYNEQFF.

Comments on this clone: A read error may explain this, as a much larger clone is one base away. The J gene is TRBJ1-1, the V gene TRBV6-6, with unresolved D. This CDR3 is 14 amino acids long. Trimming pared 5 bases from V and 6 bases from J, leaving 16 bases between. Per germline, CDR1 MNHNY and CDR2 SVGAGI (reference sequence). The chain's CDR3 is CASSQMAGRAEAFF. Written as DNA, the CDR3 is TGTGCCAGCAGTCAAATGGCGGGAAGGGCTGAAGCTTTCTTT.

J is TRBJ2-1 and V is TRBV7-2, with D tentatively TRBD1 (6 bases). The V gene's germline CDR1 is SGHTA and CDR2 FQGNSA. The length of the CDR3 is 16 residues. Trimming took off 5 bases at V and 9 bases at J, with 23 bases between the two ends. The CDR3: CASSEQGPNKNGEQFF. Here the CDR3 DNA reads TGTGCCAGCAGCGAACAGGGACCGAACAAGAATGGTGAGCAGTTCTTC.

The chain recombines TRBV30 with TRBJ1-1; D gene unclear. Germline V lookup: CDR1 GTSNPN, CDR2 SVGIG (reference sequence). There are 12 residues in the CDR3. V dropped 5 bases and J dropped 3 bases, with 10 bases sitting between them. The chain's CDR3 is CAWASDYTEAFF. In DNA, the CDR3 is TGTGCCTGGGCTTCAGATTACACTGAAGCTTTCTTT. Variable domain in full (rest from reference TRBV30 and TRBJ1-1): SQTIHQWPATLVQPVGSPLSLECTVEGTSNPNLYWYRQAAGRGLQLLFYSVGIGQISSEVPQNLSASRPQDRQFILSSKKLLLSDSGFYLCAWASDYTEAFFGQGTRLTVV.

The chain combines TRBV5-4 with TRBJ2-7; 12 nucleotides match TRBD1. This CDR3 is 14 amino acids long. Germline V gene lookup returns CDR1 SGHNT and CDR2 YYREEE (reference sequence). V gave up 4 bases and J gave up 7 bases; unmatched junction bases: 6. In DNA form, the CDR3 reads TGTGCCAGCAGCCCGGGACAGGGGGCTAGTGAGCAGTACTTC. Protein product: CASSPGQGASEQYF.

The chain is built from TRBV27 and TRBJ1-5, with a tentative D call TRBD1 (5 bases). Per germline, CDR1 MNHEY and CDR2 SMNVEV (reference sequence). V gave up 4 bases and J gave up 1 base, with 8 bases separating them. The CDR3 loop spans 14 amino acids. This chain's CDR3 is CASSSAGSNQPQHF. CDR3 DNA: TGTGCCAGCAGTTCAGCAGGGAGCAATCAGCCCCAGCATTTT.

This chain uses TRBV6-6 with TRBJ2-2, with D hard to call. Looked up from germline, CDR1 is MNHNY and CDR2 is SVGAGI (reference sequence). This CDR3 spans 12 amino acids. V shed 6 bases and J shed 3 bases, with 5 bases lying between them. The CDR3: CASSPDTGELFF. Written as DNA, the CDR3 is TGTGCCAGCAGCCCCGACACCGGGGAGCTGTTTTTT.

Here the CDR3 DNA reads TGCGCCAGCAGCTGGACAGCCCCGGGGAACTATGGCTACACCTTC. As protein: CASSWTAPGNYGYTF. The chain combines TRBV5-1 with TRBJ1-2, with D perhaps TRBD1 (6 bases). The CDR3 spans 15 residues. V lost 3 bases to trimming and J lost 2 bases, with 14 bases between them. Germline V lookup: CDR1 SGHRS, CDR2 YFSETQ.

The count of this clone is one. Here the CDR3 reads CASSRPGGPFNEQFF. As DNA, the CDR3 is TGTGCCAGCAGCAGGCCGGGGGGCCCCTTCAATGAGCAGTTCTTC. The chain has TRBV9 and TRBJ2-1, with a weak D call TRBD2 (7 bases). The germline V and J ends were trimmed by 4 bases and 6 bases, with 17 bases remaining between them. The CDR3 has 15 residues. CDR1 and CDR2 from the germline V gene are SGDLS and YYNGEE.